A selection of T cell receptor beta chains follows, all from one sample in a study of blood T cell repertoires in COVID-19. Repertoires were generated with immunoSEQ multiplex PCR, while TCRdb's copy carries only in-frame clones and drops some. The sample comprises about 4,600 clones, around nine tenths of which are singletons, and around 3% rests with the top ten. Sequencing was carried out using peripheral blood. These receptors were collected from an elderly woman with acute or convalescent COVID-19. CDR3s include the opening cysteine and the closing phenylalanine or tryptophan. D genes are given only for firm matches. Only some rows state a clone size, as once, few, many or a class for expanded clones.

D gene: TRBD2; V gene: TRBV4-2; J gene: TRBJ2-5; clone size: few; CDR3 DNA: TGTGCCAGCAGCCGGGATGGTAGCGGGGGTGCGGAGACCCAGTACTTC; CDR3 protein: CASSRDGSGGAETQYF
D gene: -; V gene: TRBV19; J gene: TRBJ1-1; clone size: few; CDR3 DNA: TGTGCCAGTACCCGAAGAGCGGGGGACACTGAAGCTTTCTTT; CDR3 protein: CASTRRAGDTEAFF
D gene: -; V gene: TRBV3-1/TRBV3-2; J gene: TRBJ2-7; clone size: -; CDR3 DNA: TGTGCCAGCAGCCAAGATAGGACCGGGACAAAGTACTTC; CDR3 protein: CASSQDRTGTKYF
D gene: -; V gene: TRBV30; J gene: TRBJ1-4; clone size: -; CDR3 DNA: TGTGCCTGGAACAGGGACCGGGCGTCAACTAATGAAAAACTGTTTTTT; CDR3 protein: CAWNRDRASTNEKLFF
D gene: -; V gene: TRBV15; J gene: TRBJ2-1; clone size: -; CDR3 DNA: TGTGCCACCAGCAGAGGGGGCTCCCAGCATGAGCAGTTCTTC; CDR3 protein: CATSRGGSQHEQFF
D gene: TRBD2; V gene: TRBV6-1; J gene: TRBJ2-1; clone size: -; CDR3 DNA: TGTGCCAGCAGTGACGGGAGGCTAGTGAATACCTATGAGCAGTTCTTC; CDR3 protein: CASSDGRLVNTYEQFF
D gene: -; V gene: TRBV29-1; J gene: TRBJ2-3; clone size: -; CDR3 DNA: TGCAGCGTTGCCTTCACAGATACGCAGTATTTT; CDR3 protein: CSVAFTDTQYF
D gene: -; V gene: TRBV11-2; J gene: TRBJ2-3; clone size: -; CDR3 DNA: TGTGCCAGCAGCTTGGCAGGGACAGATACGCAGTATTTT; CDR3 protein: CASSLAGTDTQYF
D gene: -; V gene: TRBV12-3/TRBV12-4; J gene: TRBJ1-2; clone size: -; CDR3 DNA: TGTGCCAGCAGTTTCGGGGTAACCTATGGCTACACCTTC; CDR3 protein: CASSFGVTYGYTF
D gene: TRBD1; V gene: TRBV30; J gene: TRBJ2-7; clone size: -; CDR3 DNA: TGTGCCTGGAACAGGGGGGCGTCCTACGAGCAGTACTTC; CDR3 protein: CAWNRGASYEQYF
D gene: -; V gene: TRBV5-4; J gene: TRBJ2-4; clone size: once; CDR3 DNA: TGTGCCAGCAGCTTGGAGACAGGGGCGGGGGACATTCAGTACTTC; CDR3 protein: CASSLETGAGDIQYF
D gene: -; V gene: TRBV5-5; J gene: TRBJ1-2; clone size: -; CDR3 DNA: TGTGCCAGCAAACCCGGGACTCCTAACTATGGCTACACCTTC; CDR3 protein: CASKPGTPNYGYTF
D gene: -; V gene: TRBV18; J gene: TRBJ1-4; clone size: -; CDR3 DNA: TGTGCCAGCTCACCAGGTGGTACGCAGGAAAAACTGTTTTTT; CDR3 protein: CASSPGGTQEKLFF
D gene: TRBD2; V gene: TRBV5-4; J gene: TRBJ2-1; clone size: few; CDR3 DNA: TGTGCCAGCAGCACGGCGGCAGGGCGGGGGGCCGACAATGAGCAGTTCTTC; CDR3 protein: CASSTAAGRGADNEQFF
D gene: TRBD1; V gene: TRBV6-5; J gene: TRBJ1-2; clone size: -; CDR3 DNA: TGTGCCAGCAATACTGGACAGGCCATCTTGGGTGGCTACACCTTC; CDR3 protein: CASNTGQAILGGYTF
D gene: -; V gene: TRBV29-1; J gene: TRBJ1-2; clone size: once; CDR3 DNA: TGCAGCGTCCTTCCCCAGGGCCAGGAGGGCTACACCTTC; CDR3 protein: CSVLPQGQEGYTF
D gene: TRBD2; V gene: TRBV5-6; J gene: TRBJ2-2; clone size: -; CDR3 DNA: TGTGCCAGCAGCTGGACTAGCGGGGGGATGGAGGAGCTGTTTTTT; CDR3 protein: CASSWTSGGMEELFF
D gene: TRBD1; V gene: TRBV5-1; J gene: TRBJ1-2; clone size: -; CDR3 DNA: TGCGCCAGCAGCTCCGGGACAGCGACCTATGGCTACACCTTC; CDR3 protein: CASSSGTATYGYTF
D gene: TRBD1; V gene: TRBV2; J gene: TRBJ1-2; clone size: -; CDR3 DNA: TGTGCCAGCAGTGATAGGACAGGGGGCCATGGCTACACCTTC; CDR3 protein: CASSDRTGGHGYTF
D gene: -; V gene: TRBV7-6; J gene: TRBJ1-5; clone size: -; CDR3 DNA: TGTGCCAGCAGCCCGGGTGGTGGGTCGAGTCAGCCCCAGCATTTT; CDR3 protein: CASSPGGGSSQPQHF
D gene: -; V gene: TRBV18; J gene: TRBJ1-2; clone size: few; CDR3 DNA: TGTGCCAGCTCACCACCCGGTCGGGAGGTAGACTATGGCTACACCTTC; CDR3 protein: CASSPPGREVDYGYTF
D gene: -; V gene: TRBV30; J gene: TRBJ2-7; clone size: -; CDR3 DNA: TGTGCCTGGAGTGGCGGGGGCTTACCCTACGAGCAGTACTTC; CDR3 protein: CAWSGGGLPYEQYF
D gene: -; V gene: TRBV12-3/TRBV12-4; J gene: TRBJ1-2; clone size: -; CDR3 DNA: TGTGCCAGCAGTTTGGCTGCCTCAGGCTACACCTTC; CDR3 protein: CASSLAASGYTF
D gene: -; V gene: TRBV4-1; J gene: TRBJ1-1; clone size: -; CDR3 DNA: TGCGCCAGCAGCCAAGATTGGGGCCGTAACACTGAAGCTTTCTTT; CDR3 protein: CASSQDWGRNTEAFF
D gene: -; V gene: TRBV28; J gene: TRBJ2-1; clone size: -; CDR3 DNA: TGTGCCAGCAATAGACAGGCCTCCTACAATGAGCAGTTCTTC; CDR3 protein: CASNRQASYNEQFF
D gene: TRBD1; V gene: TRBV7-8; J gene: TRBJ1-2; clone size: few; CDR3 DNA: TGTGCCAGCAGCCAAGACGAGACAGGGGTCGGCTACACCTTC; CDR3 protein: CASSQDETGVGYTF
D gene: -; V gene: TRBV7-6; J gene: TRBJ1-2; clone size: -; CDR3 DNA: TGTGCCAGCAGCTTAGTGTCGACGGGTCCGGGGAGGAGGAACTATGGCTACACCTTC; CDR3 protein: CASSLVSTGPGRRNYGYTF